The present T cell receptor (beta chain) was sequenced within a study of blood T cell repertoires in COVID-19. Study as a whole: From T cells, B-cell-depleted T cells, or PBMCs came the material, which was cDNA or gDNA.

Sequencing was performed with immunoSEQ multiplex PCR; in TCRdb, only in-frame clones are kept and a portion is missing. The sample consists of about 98,000 clones, roughly nine tenths of them appearing once. Trimming cost V 9 bases and J 2 bases; bases outside gene matches: 19. CDR3 size: 19 residues. Germline V gene sequence: CDR1 KGHDR, CDR2 SFDVKD. The receptor was derived from a man between 65 and 85 years old with acute or convalescent COVID-19. The material sequenced was peripheral blood. The chain is built from TRBV24-1 and TRBJ1-5, with 9 bases identical to TRBD1. This CDR3 is CATERNRDRALRGNQPQHF. CDR3 in DNA: TGTGCCACCGAGAGAAACCGGGACAGGGCCTTACGTGGCAATCAGCCCCAGCATTTT.